The 15 T cell receptor beta chains listed next were all sequenced from one sample in a study of breast tumors, draining lymph nodes, adjacent tissues. MiXCR, run by TCRdb on the multiplex PCR reads, gives a single entry per CDR3 protein. The sample holds over 10,000 distinct CDR3 sequences; roughly half are singletons and the top ten take 41%. Sequenced: tumor-adjacent breast tissue. The receptors originated from a female donor with breast cancer. Some clones in this sample may be carry-over from other donors' samples.

V is TRBV29-1 and J is TRBJ1-4, with 9 bases fitting TRBD1. Germline-derived CDR1 and CDR2 are SQVTM and ANQGSEA. This CDR3 has 13 residues. V gave up 4 bases and J gave up 4 bases; unmatched junction bases: 1. The CDR3 loop is CSVAGQGNEKLFF. CDR3 nucleotide sequence: TGCAGCGTTGCGGGACAGGGTAATGAAAAACTGTTTTTT.

The rearrangement links TRBV5-5 to TRBJ1-2, with no clear D. V lost 0 bases and J lost 5, with 11 bases in between. In germline, CDR1 is SGHKS, CDR2 YYEKEE (reference sequence). There are 14 residues in the CDR3. CDR3 loop: CASSLDSGIYGYTF. CDR3 nucleotide sequence: TGTGCCAGCAGCTTGGATTCCGGGATATATGGCTACACCTTC.

This clonotype was detected once. It is unclear where the CDR3 begins or ends on the DNA, so no DNA is shown, and the CDR3 is as TCRdb lists it. This chain joins TRBV2 and TRBJ2-7; TRBD1, as called in the table, went unchecked against the DNA. CDR1 is SNHLY, CDR2 FYNNEI, per germline. The CDR3 has 22 residues if both end residues are counted. This CDR3 is CASSEGGDPTAFYLCVGYVQYF.

This clonotype occurred many times. This may come from a read error, since a much larger clone is one base off. The J gene is TRBJ2-5, the V gene TRBV6-5; 7 bases are shared with TRBD2. The CDR3 covers 13 residues. V was clipped by 5 bases and J by 5 bases; unmatched bases: 5. CDR1 and CDR2 (germline): MNHEY, SVGAGI. CDR3 nucleotide sequence: TGTGCCAGCAGTCACAGCGGGGCTGAGACCCAGTACTTC. Its translation is CASSHSGAETQYF.

The chain recombines TRBV12-3 or TRBV12-4 with TRBJ2-1; D call uncertain. This CDR3 is 12 amino acids long. V was shortened by 3 bases and J by 6 bases, with 6 bases between the two germline ends. The CDR3 spells CASSFMGNEQFF. The DNA of the CDR3 is TGTGCCAGCAGTTTTATGGGCAATGAGCAGTTCTTC.

In the case of this clonotype: A read error is possible here, since a much larger clone lies one base away. The CDR3 ends on some other residue instead of the conserved phenylalanine or tryptophan, so this is likely a read error. The rearrangement joins TRBV14 to TRBJ1-6; D is ambiguous. This CDR3 contains 12 residues. CDR1 and CDR2 from the germline V gene are SGHDN and FVKESK. V lost 1 base and J 9 bases, leaving 4 bases between the germline ends. The DNA of the CDR3 is TGTGCCAGCAGCCAAGCTCCTTCACCCCTCCACTCT. Translation gives CASSQAPSPLHS.

This clonotype was detected only a few times. J is TRBJ1-4 and V is TRBV12-3 or TRBV12-4, with no clear D. CDR3 length: 13 residues. V was pared by 2 bases and J by 3 bases, with 4 bases between. CDR3 DNA: TGTGCCAGCAGTTTAAGGTCTAATGAAAAACTGTTTTTT. Protein: CASSLRSNEKLFF.

The chain employs TRBV11-2 and TRBJ2-3, with 10 bases that match TRBD2. The CDR3 is 14 amino acids. V was clipped by 4 bases and J by 10 bases; unmatched bases: 8. Germline V gives CDR1 SGHAT, CDR2 FQNNGV. CDR3 bases: TGTGCCAGCAGCTCTTCTAGCGGGGGTCTCCCGCAGTATTTT. Translating gives CASSSSSGGLPQYF. Looking up the rest from reference TRBV11-2 and TRBJ2-3 gives the full variable domain: EAGVAQSPRYKIIEKRQSVAFWCNPISGHATLYWYQQILGQGPKLLIQFQNNGVVDDSQLPKDRFSAERLKGVDSTLKIQPAKLEDSAVYLCASSSSSGGLPQYFGPGTRLTVL.

The chain recombines TRBV6-1 with TRBJ1-2; possibly TRBD1 for D (6 bases). The CDR3 has 14 residues. Trimming stripped 3 bases from V and 3 bases from J, with 11 bases between. CDR1 is MNHNS, CDR2 SASEGT, per germline. The CDR3 DNA is TGTGCCAGCAGTGATCAGGGGACTTACTATGGCTACACCTTC. As protein: CASSDQGTYYGYTF.

The sample holds one count of this clonotype. The rearrangement uses TRBV27 and TRBJ1-2; D perhaps matches TRBD1 (5 bases). The germline gives CDR1 MNHEY, CDR2 SMNVEV (reference sequence). The length of the CDR3 is 16 residues. The germline V and J ends were trimmed by 0 bases and 1 base, with 12 bases remaining between them. The CDR3 sequence is CASSLSGVGLNYGYTF. The CDR3 bases are TGTGCCAGCAGTTTATCGGGTGTGGGACTTAACTATGGCTACACCTTC.

Sample share makes this clonotype medium-sized. The chain has TRBV24-1 and TRBJ2-7; D perhaps matches TRBD1 (6 bases). Trimming took off 7 bases at V and 5 bases at J, with 11 bases between the two ends. Germline CDR1 is KGHDR and CDR2 is SFDVKD. The CDR3 is 12 amino acids. The CDR3 DNA is TGTGCCACCAGAGCCCAGGGGAACGAGCAGTACTTC. Protein: CATRAQGNEQYF.

A few counts support this clonotype. This rearrangement joins TRBV6-6 to TRBJ1-5, with TRBD1 matching 7 bases. The junction had 5 bases not matched to a gene; V was cut back by 6 bases and J by 3 bases. Germline V gives CDR1 MNHNY, CDR2 SVGAGI (reference sequence). This CDR3 is 14 amino acids long. This CDR3 is CASRPGTVNQPQHF. CDR3 bases: TGTGCCAGCAGACCCGGGACAGTCAATCAGCCCCAGCATTTT.

The chain is built from TRBV5-5 and TRBJ1-3; D gene uncertain. CDR3 length: 13 amino acids. Trimming took 0 bases from V and 7 from J, leaving 8 bases between them. CDR1 is SGHKS, CDR2 YYEKEE, per germline (reference sequence). In DNA, the CDR3 is TGTGCCAGCAGCTTGGAGGCCAGGAACACCATATATTTT. Its translation is CASSLEARNTIYF.

This sequence joins TRBV20-1 and TRBJ1-3; D is undetermined. Germline V lookup: CDR1 DFQATT, CDR2 SNEGSKA (reference sequence). CDR3 size: 11 residues. The ends were cut back, 3 bases at V and 2 bases at J, with 2 bases in the middle. CDR3 sequence (DNA): TGCAGTGCTAGTACTGGAAACACCATATATTTT. Residues: CSASTGNTIYF.

This clonotype showed up many times. A much larger clonotype is one base distant, so this may be a read error. The CDR3 is CASSFSLTTGLSELSSYNEQFF. The CDR3 nucleotides read TGTGCCAGCAGCTTTTCCCTGACTACCGGTCTCTCCGAGCTAAGCTCCTACAATGAGCAGTTCTTC. V usage is TRBV11-3 and J usage is TRBJ2-1; the D gene is possibly TRBD2 (5 bases). This CDR3 spans 22 amino acids. V lost 3 bases and J 0 bases, leaving 30 bases between the germline ends. Germline loops: CDR1 SGHNT, CDR2 YENEEA.